The entry below describes one T cell receptor beta chain. A few counts support this clone. The target of this receptor is not known. There are no base qualities to consult, and no much larger clone falls within one base. The data originate from a study of cytomegalovirus exposure and HLA in healthy donors (dated by TCRdb to about 2017). Concerning the study at large: In an earlier analysis of under 600 of the donors, around 300 Gb of sequence data and 100 million or so unique TCR beta sequences from 150 million to 200 million T cells were reported. Roughly 300 gigabases of sequencing data and tens of millions of unique TCR sequences were included in an early release covering roughly 600 HLA-typed donors. The genetic ancestry cluster associated with self-reported Caucasian donors included roughly four fifths of the roughly 360 genotyped donors. The study aimed to test whether signatures of past pathogen exposure could be identified by cataloging public T cell receptors. Using immunosequencing, the study profiled T cell repertoires from 550 to 750 subjects and related those repertoires to cytomegalovirus serostatus. A separate validation cohort of about 110 different subjects was used in addition to the roughly 640-subject first cohort. To predict cytomegalovirus infection status, the study brought together high-throughput TCR immunosequencing, statistical association of individual TCRs with disease status, and machine learning. A later analysis re-examined previously published TCR beta repertoires from more than 550 donors and added high-resolution HLA genotyping to investigate patterns of TCR occurrence. The later analysis used no new phenotypic data to find candidate immune exposures, relying instead on TCR beta sequences and their occurrence across donors. In an earlier analysis of roughly 540 of the donors, high-throughput TCR beta sequencing was used to judge whether each TCR beta V gene segment behaved as functional or pseudogenic. Donor age, sex, ethnicity and CMV serostatus were collected together with the repertoire data. In a later genetic analysis, genome-wide SNP genotypes for 398 of the 666 donors were used, and that subset was treated as a discovery cohort. Every discovery cohort repertoire had been produced on one sequencing platform. Class I and class II HLA loci were covered by the typing at four-digit resolution. The number of typed donors differed by locus: roughly 629-630 for A, B, C, DRB1 and DQB1; 522 for DQA1; roughly 600 for DPA1; and roughly 450 for DPB1. A few DR-DQ haplotypes were handled as single units for association and clustering because linkage in the cohort was strong. Among roughly 370 genotyped donors of the cohort, an average of approximately 250,000 unique TCR beta nucleotide sequences were sequenced per donor, roughly 18% of them non-productive.

Library prep was done by the immunoSEQ multiplex PCR assay. For the multiplex PCR, a mixture combining 60 forward primers for TCR Vbeta segments and 13 reverse primers for TCR Jbeta segments was used. The CDR3 region of rearranged TCR beta genes was amplified from genomic DNA with a multiplex PCR assay. On the Illumina HiSeq System, the amplified TCR beta libraries were sequenced as 87-base-pair reads. In the original analysis: A later analysis tallied roughly 80 million unique TCR beta chains across the 666 repertoires, and some 12 million of those chains were shared by two or more donors. Raw reads were error-corrected and collapsed into unique sequences by a nearest-neighbor algorithm in which closely related sequences were merged to remove PCR and sequencing errors. CDR3 sequences were aligned to IMGT reference sequences to assign V, D and J gene segments. Each retained sequence needed at least a six-nucleotide match to both a V gene segment and a J gene segment. Rearrangements were classified as productive when the CDR3 lacked stop codons and remained in frame with V and J, and all other rearrangements were classified as non-productive. Following IMGT convention, CDR3 was defined as the stretch from the second conserved V-encoded cysteine to the conserved J-encoded phenylalanine. The earlier analysis of about 640 of the donors excluded any sequence lacking an unambiguous match to a single V gene segment. In an earlier analysis of a few hundred of the donors, V segments were called functional above 56.7% productive rearrangements and were called segregating when the between-donor standard deviation exceeded 5%. To diagnose cytomegalovirus status from the catalog of TCR beta chain sequences, a statistical classification framework was built. In a later analysis, V and J genes were assigned by comparing TCR nucleotide sequences against IMGT/GENE-DB human TR gene sequences. A later analysis assigned CDR3 sequences and most-parsimonious VDJ recombination scenarios with the TCRdist pipeline. A later analysis defined each TCR beta chain by its CDR3 amino acid sequence plus V-gene family, and excluded reads lacking a unique V-gene family. To address suspected cross-contamination and a sequencing artifact, a later analysis removed 592 highly shared, low-generation-probability nucleotide sequences. For each public chain, a later analysis derived a clonal expansion index from normalized ranks of inferred template counts within each repertoire. In a later analysis, generation probabilities were computed with a VDJ recombination model fitted to out-of-frame rearrangements, and the resulting probabilities were checked against IGoR. A later analysis scored TCR-TCR, TCR-HLA and TCR-CMV co-occurrence with hypergeometric tests, applying a repertoire-size bias correction to TCR pairs. To estimate false discovery rates, a later analysis permuted the HLA or CMV assignments 20 times. In a later analysis, co-occurring TCRs were grouped using DBSCAN, and TCRdist sequence similarity was added for clustering within HLA-allele-positive subsets. For co-occurrence clustering, repertoires with fewer than 30,000 or more than 120,000 public chains were excluded, along with roughly 5 repertoires with anomalous nucleotide sharing. Imported from immuneACCESS, the table was reduced by TCRdb to in-frame sequences with V and J called. These copies leave out some clones; in studies compared against another copy, an unresolved V gene accounts for under half, and the cause of the remainder is not known. V and J calls and clone size are those listed in that table; D and trimming were worked out from the DNA. This sample gives roughly 97,000 clones in total; 73% of them show up just once. The ten biggest clones cover about 3.5% of the sample.

The cohort was made up of about 670 healthy bone marrow donors. At the time of sampling, all cohort members were nominally healthy, though unrecorded immune exposures were likely present. The donor was CMV seronegative and was included in the group of under 450 seronegative cohort members. Each donor provided a peripheral blood sample, and peripheral blood mononuclear cells were used for TCR beta sequencing. The Qiagen DNeasy Blood Extraction Kit was used to extract genomic DNA from the blood cell samples. V is trimmed back by 0 bases and J by 6 bases, and the junction contains 9 bases that no gene match accounts for. The germline V gene gives CDR1 as LGHNA and CDR2 as YSLEER. The CDR3 contains 17 residues, cysteine and phenylalanine counted. Only the CDR3 part of the read is kept: 51 bases, read in frame from the first base. On the study overall, not on this receptor specifically: A further reported finding was that TCR beta sequences accurately predicted the HLA-A and HLA-B alleles for most subjects in the first cohort. In an earlier analysis of some 540 of the donors, most TCR beta V segments appeared in productive rearrangements about 90% or about 30% of the time, broadly matching IMGT annotations. The study listed 150 to 200 TCR beta chains as associated with cytomegalovirus. Most TCR sequences were observed very rarely across donors, whereas some public TCRs were present in many individuals. Correlated functional status among segregating V segments might be attributable to linkage disequilibrium, but an unknown experimental factor could not be ruled out. A later analysis reported that several top co-occurrence clusters appeared linked to parvovirus B19, influenza, CMV and Epstein-Barr virus. The 87-base-pair reads could not distinguish some IMGT-functional V segments, including TRBV6-2 and TRBV6-3, so those segments were excluded. The classifier was reported to diagnose cytomegalovirus status with high specificity and sensitivity in both the original and validation cohorts. A cluster of highly shared sequence variants was judged likely to represent a technical artifact of the sequencing pipeline. Roughly 17 rarely observed V segments, including chromosome 9 orphons, were excluded from the earlier analysis of about 600 of the donors because counts were too low. In a later analysis, TCR association rates were found to vary across HLA loci, with the most associated TCRs seen for DRB1 alleles and the fewest for HLA-C alleles. The authors suggested that the approach could potentially be generalized to other disease states and immunological phenotypes. An association between a missense DCLRE1C variant and V-gene and J-gene trimming of TCR beta chains was found in a later genetic analysis and replicated in an independent cohort. In a later analysis, over 15,000 TCR beta sequences were associated with specific HLA alleles at a false discovery rate of 0.05. A later genetic analysis reported fewer N-insertions in productive TCRs among donors in an Asian-associated ancestry cluster than the roughly 720-donor mean. In this cohort, only TCR beta chains were sequenced, and detectable features were limited by the absence of alpha or paired-chain data. Because some donors lacked HLA typing at each locus, the association tests relied only on the typed subset. Assigning TCR associations to individual alleles was difficult when HLA alleles, especially DR and DQ, strongly co-occurred. In a later analysis, HLA-associated TCR beta chains were found to be more clonally expanded and to have lower generation probabilities than equally common non-associated chains. In vitro tests confirmed that a few of the cytomegalovirus-associated TCR beta chains recognize cytomegalovirus antigens. Presence/absence analyses assumed roughly uniform sequencing depth across donors, an assumption that may not hold. In a later analysis, most CMV-associated TCR beta chains were found to appear HLA-restricted, with HLA associations seemingly driven largely by CMV exposure. For the cohort, immune exposure information was limited to CMV serostatus.

The specimen sequenced was PBMCs. The origin of this receptor is a middle-aged man in good health and CMV-seronegative. The V and J segments used are TRBV4-3 and TRBJ2-3; the junction holds 10 bases that match TRBD2. CDR3 region: CASSQEPVSGGEDTQYF. The DNA sequence follows: TGCGCCAGCAGCCAAGAACCCGTCAGCGGGGGGGAGGATACGCAGTATTTT.